The 4 T cell receptor beta chains below were found in one sample sequenced in a study of cytomegalovirus exposure and HLA in healthy donors. Vbeta (60) and Jbeta (13) primers were used in the PCR. TCRdb's table, derived via immunoSEQ multiplex PCR, lists solely in-frame clones and lacks some. Of roughly 90,000 clones in the sample, roughly 82% were seen once. The sample consisted of PBMCs. The receptors come from a man aged 25-45 years in good health and CMV-seropositive.

This clone was counted a single time. This chain uses TRBV18 with TRBJ2-1; D gene uncertain. The V and J ends lost 6 bases and 8 bases respectively, with 20 bases between them. This CDR3 region has 15 residues. Germline assignment: CDR1 KGHSH and CDR2 LQKENI. Here the CDR3 DNA reads TGTGCCAGCTCGTTCGGTAACGCCGAAAAAGATGAGCAGTTCTTC. Its translation: CASSFGNAEKDEQFF.

The CDR3 sequence: CASSLDGQGENEQFF. The DNA of the CDR3 is TGCGCCAGCAGCTTGGATGGACAGGGGGAAAATGAGCAGTTCTTC. The J gene is TRBJ2-1, the V gene TRBV5-1, with 10 bases that match TRBD1. This CDR3 has 15 residues. V trimming: 0 bases; J trimming: 7 bases; junction bases outside the gene matches: 4. Germline V gene sequence: CDR1 SGHRS, CDR2 YFSETQ.

This chain connects TRBV19 to TRBJ2-7, with TRBD1 identical over 8 bases. CDR3 length: 13 amino acids. In germline, CDR1 is LNHDA, CDR2 SQIVND (reference sequence). V lost 5 bases and J lost 3; bases outside the gene matches: 3. The CDR3 region has the DNA TGTGCCAGTAGTCCCACAGGGGGCTACGAGCAGTACTTC. This sequence encodes CASSPTGGYEQYF.

V gene TRBV11-2 combines with J gene TRBJ2-2; D is perhaps TRBD1 (6 bases). CDR3 length equals 14 residues. V was clipped by 3 bases and J by 1 base, with 6 bases between them. Germline loops: CDR1 SGHAT, CDR2 FQNNGV. CDR3 sequence (DNA): TGTGCCAGCAGCTTGACAGGGAACACCGGGGAGCTGTTTTTT. Translated, it gives CASSLTGNTGELFF.